The 20 T cell receptor beta chains below were found in one sample sequenced in a study of blood T cells in healthy people across ages. Sample-barcoded 5' priming and a J-beta primer mix drove a second PCR of roughly 6 to 12 cycles. TCRdb reprocessed the 5' RACE reads via MiXCR and lists one record per CDR3 protein. The table includes 950,000 to 1,200,000 distinct CDR3 sequences, around two fifths detected once. Sequenced material: blood. The receptors derive from a man younger than 35 in good health.

This clonotype was picked up a small number of times. The V call is TRBV4-2, the J call TRBJ1-5; 7 bases align to TRBD1. The CDR3 is 15 amino acids. Germline values: CDR1 LGHNA, CDR2 YNFKEQ. After removal of 1 base from V and 5 bases from J, the junction contained 5 bases not matched to a gene. CDR3 nucleotides: TGTGCCAGCAGCCAAGGTGACAGGGAGCATCAGCCCCAGCATTTT. It translates to CASSQGDREHQPQHF.

A note on this clonotype: One junction end does not reproduce the germline sequence, and a read error may be involved. The CDR3 region has the DNA TGTGCCAGCAGCGAGACAGGAATCTATGGCTACAACTTC. This translates into CASSETGIYGYNF. The chain joins TRBV13 to TRBJ1-2; weak D call: TRBD1 (6 bases). The CDR3 has 13 residues. Germline CDR1 and CDR2: PRHDT and FYEKMQ (reference sequence).

This clonotype has a count of ten or more. The J gene is TRBJ2-7, the V gene TRBV12-3 or TRBV12-4; 8 positions agree with TRBD1. The CDR3 extends over 14 amino acids. V lost 6 bases to trimming and J lost 2 bases; unmatched junction nucleotides: 6. The CDR3 bases are TGTGCCAGCAGAATCGGACAGGGAACCTACGAGCAGTACTTC. Amino acid sequence: CASRIGQGTYEQYF.

The V and J genes are TRBV13 and TRBJ1-2; 10 bases are shared with TRBD1. CDR1 and CDR2 from the germline V gene are PRHDT and FYEKMQ (reference sequence). With 4 bases clipped from V and 7 bases from J, the junction kept 9 bases outside the gene matches. This CDR3 has 15 amino acids. The CDR3, as DNA: TGTGCCAGCAGCTCGGCCGGGACAGGGGTTTCTGGCTACACCTTC. Amino acid sequence: CASSSAGTGVSGYTF.

This clonotype has only a few counts. The chain has TRBV14 and TRBJ2-7; D is perhaps TRBD1 (5 bases). Germline assignment: CDR1 SGHDN and CDR2 FVKESK. V gave up 0 bases and J gave up 7 bases, with 16 bases separating them. The CDR3 has 15 residues. The CDR3, as DNA: TGTGCCAGCAGCCAAGATTGGGGTCTGGACAATGAGCAGTACTTC. As protein: CASSQDWGLDNEQYF.

This clonotype was counted a few times. The chain carries TRBV7-9 and TRBJ1-2, with a tentative D call TRBD1 (6 bases). V shed 4 bases and J shed 7 bases, with 16 bases lying between them. Germline V gene lookup returns CDR1 SEHNR and CDR2 FQNEAQ (reference sequence). The CDR3 runs to 14 residues. In nucleotides, the CDR3 is TGTGCCAGCAGCTCACAGGGTTCCAGGGCTGGCTACACCTTC. This encodes CASSSQGSRAGYTF.

The chain has TRBV28 and TRBJ2-3; 7 bases fit TRBD1. This CDR3 is built from 16 residues. Germline values: CDR1 MDHEN, CDR2 SYDVKM. Trimming removed 5 bases from V and 0 bases from J; junction bases left unmatched: 8. Here the CDR3 DNA reads TGTGCCAGCAGTCCGCTGACAGGGATTAGCACAGATACGCAGTATTTT. The encoded protein is CASSPLTGISTDTQYF.

Concerning this clonotype itself: One end of the junction varies from germline; a read error may be responsible. This chain joins TRBV12-3 or TRBV12-4 and TRBJ2-3; tentative D call: TRBD1 (5 bases). The CDR3 length is 14 residues. The CDR3, as DNA: TGTGCCAGCAGTTTAGCTACCCGCACAGGTACGCAGTATTTT. As protein: CASSLATRTGTQYF.

The chain joins TRBV20-1 to TRBJ1-1; D is perhaps TRBD1 (5 bases). From germline, CDR1 is DFQATT and CDR2 SNEGSKA (reference sequence). This CDR3 has 12 amino acids. The V gene lost 1 base and the J gene lost 3 bases, with 6 bases spanning the gap. The CDR3 here is CSARARDTEAFF. In nucleotides, the CDR3 is TGCAGTGCTAGAGCCAGGGACACTGAAGCTTTCTTT.

The chain joins TRBV3-1 to TRBJ2-7, with no clear D. Germline values: CDR1 LGHDT, CDR2 YNNKEL (reference sequence). This CDR3 is 15 amino acids long. The V and J ends lost 5 bases and 6 bases respectively, with 20 bases between them. CDR3 residues: CASSYGGEGEFEQYF. The CDR3 bases are TGTGCCAGCAGCTACGGTGGGGAAGGCGAGTTCGAGCAGTACTTC.

The chain recombines TRBV4-3 with TRBJ1-2, with D possibly being TRBD1 (5 bases). The germline CDR1 and CDR2 sequences are LGHNA and YSLEER. The CDR3 is made up of 14 amino acids. Between the trimmed V and J ends, which lost 8 bases and 1 base, there was a span of 14 bases. The CDR3 loop reads CASSTGRVNYGYTF. The CDR3 DNA follows: TGCGCCAGCTCTACCGGCAGGGTTAACTATGGCTACACCTTC.

V and J are TRBV14 and TRBJ2-5, with D possibly matching TRBD1 (5 bases). The CDR3 extends over 15 amino acids. CDR1 and CDR2 from the germline V gene are SGHDN and FVKESK. Trimming cost V 2 bases and J 4 bases, with 14 bases left between them. The chain's CDR3 is CASSQYSRAGETQYF. CDR3 nucleotides: TGTGCCAGCAGCCAATATTCCAGGGCAGGAGAGACCCAGTACTTC.

This clonotype was detected a few times. The chain has TRBV4-2 and TRBJ1-1; a possible D gene is TRBD1 (6 bases). Trimming removed 4 bases at V and 0 bases at J, with 15 bases between. CDR3 length: 16 amino acids. Germline CDR1 reads LGHNA; CDR2 reads YNFKEQ. The CDR3 bases are TGTGCCAGCAGCCCTCTAACCGGACAGTTGAACACTGAAGCTTTCTTT. Translated: CASSPLTGQLNTEAFF.

The chain couples TRBV28 to TRBJ1-5, with D uncertain. This CDR3 is 16 amino acids long. V lost 5 bases and J lost 0, with 14 bases in between. Germline assignment: CDR1 MDHEN and CDR2 SYDVKM. The CDR3, as DNA: TGTGCCAGCAGTAGGATAGGCGGCTATAGCAATCAGCCCCAGCATTTT. This encodes CASSRIGGYSNQPQHF.

This clonotype occurred many times. The chain carries TRBV10-3 and TRBJ1-1; D perhaps matches TRBD1 (5 bases). V was pared by 0 bases and J by 5 bases, with 7 bases between. Germline-derived CDR1 and CDR2 are ENHRY and SYGVKD. The length of the CDR3 is 13 residues. The CDR3 sequence: CAISESGGTEAFF. CDR3 sequence (DNA): TGTGCCATCAGTGAGTCCGGGGGTACTGAAGCTTTCTTT.

This sequence joins TRBV15 and TRBJ2-3; TRBD2 is a possible D gene (5 bases). This CDR3 is built from 15 residues. With 0 bases removed from V and 4 bases from J, the gap between germline ends came to 11 bases. The germline V gene encodes CDR1 LNHNV and CDR2 YYDKDF (reference sequence). CDR3 nucleotides: TGTGCCACCAGCAGAGAGCCCAGACTACCAGATACGCAGTATTTT. Residues: CATSREPRLPDTQYF.

V is TRBV6-1 and J is TRBJ2-2; D call uncertain. Germline CDR1 reads MNHNS; CDR2 reads SASEGT. The length of the CDR3 is 14 residues. Trimming removed 4 bases from V and 4 bases from J, with 10 bases in between. The CDR3 loop is CASSGGRSTGELFF. DNA of the CDR3: TGTGCCAGCAGTGGAGGCCGTTCCACCGGGGAGCTGTTTTTT.

This clonotype was counted a few times. This chain links TRBV21-1 with TRBJ2-3; TRBD2 is the table's D call and was not checked against the DNA. TRBV21-1 is a recognized pseudogene. CDR3 length: 17 amino acids. CDR3 coding DNA: TGTGCCAGCAGCAAACAACTAGCGGGGGGGAGCACAGATACGCAGTATTTT. Residues: CASSKQLAGGSTDTQYF.

The J gene is TRBJ2-5, the V gene TRBV6-6; D is uncertain. Trimming pared 6 bases from V and 3 bases from J, leaving 8 bases between. The CDR3 consists of 12 residues. Germline V lookup: CDR1 MNHNY, CDR2 SVGAGI (reference sequence). As DNA, the CDR3 is TGTGCCAGCAGCCCCAACGAAGAGACCCAGTACTTC. Amino acids: CASSPNEETQYF.

J is TRBJ1-1 and V is TRBV20-1; TRBD1 is a possible D gene (5 bases). Trimming took off 5 bases at V and 5 bases at J, with 15 bases between the two ends. The CDR3 runs 13 residues. Germline V gives CDR1 DFQATT, CDR2 SNEGSKA (reference sequence). This chain's CDR3 is CSAAPGGETEAFF. The CDR3 nucleotides are TGCAGTGCTGCCCCTGGAGGGGAGACTGAAGCTTTCTTT.